One and the same sample provided the 21 T cell receptor beta chains below, sequenced in a study of glioma-infiltrating T cells. The iRepertoire nested amplicon-rescue multiplex PCR amplified TCR alpha and beta CDR3s from RNA. In TCRdb, the multiplex PCR reads were re-called with MiXCR into one record per CDR3 protein. This table holds about 140,000 distinct CDR3 sequences, about 39% found once. The sequenced material came from glioma tissue, nonneoplastic brain tissue, or PBMCs (not recorded which). The origin of the receptors is a human donor with low-grade glioma or glioblastoma, undergoing nonglioma brain surgery, or in good health (not recorded which).

This sequence joins TRBV15 and TRBJ2-7; D may be TRBD1 or TRBD2 (5 bases each). The V gene lost 2 bases and the J gene lost 6 bases, with 14 bases spanning the gap. The CDR3 has 14 residues. Germline loops: CDR1 LNHNV, CDR2 YYDKDF (reference sequence). The CDR3 region has the DNA TGTGCCACCAGCAGAAACAGGAGGTTCAGCGAGCAGTACTTC. Translated, it gives CATSRNRRFSEQYF.

CDR3 DNA: TGTGCTAGTGGGACCTTACAGGGTCAGCAGTTCTTC. It codes for CASGTLQGQQFF. The gene calls are TRBV12-5 and TRBJ2-1, with D possibly being TRBD1 (6 bases). Looked up from germline, CDR1 is LGHNT and CDR2 is FRNRAP. The CDR3 has 12 amino acids. The V and J ends lost 6 bases and 11 bases respectively, with 14 bases between them.

This clonotype was recorded many times. The gene calls are TRBV19 and TRBJ2-7, with D possibly TRBD1 on 6 matching bases. Germline CDR1 and CDR2: LNHDA and SQIVND (reference sequence). CDR3 length equals 14 residues. V was trimmed by 5 bases and J by 2 bases, leaving 13 bases between them. CDR3 protein: CASSSRQAPYEQYF. The CDR3 bases are TGTGCCAGTAGTTCCAGACAGGCGCCCTACGAGCAGTACTTC.

This clonotype was counted at least ten times. The rearrangement links TRBV20-1 to TRBJ2-7, with D unclear. Between the trimmed V and J ends, which lost 7 bases and 3 bases, there was a span of 13 bases. In germline, CDR1 is DFQATT, CDR2 SNEGSKA (reference sequence). CDR3 length equals 12 residues. This CDR3 reads CSGGYSGYEQYF. CDR3 in DNA: TGCAGTGGGGGATATTCGGGCTACGAGCAGTACTTC.

This clonotype was observed many times. The rearrangement links TRBV19 to TRBJ2-1, with TRBD1 matching 12 bases. V trimming: 1 base; J trimming: 8 bases; junction bases outside the gene matches: 3. This CDR3 comprises 15 residues. CDR1 is LNHDA and CDR2 is SQIVND in the germline V gene (reference sequence). CDR3 sequence (DNA): TGTGCCAGTAGTATAGCGGGGGACAGGGGGCATGAGCAGTTCTTC. As protein: CASSIAGDRGHEQFF.

This clonotype has a handful of counts. J is TRBJ1-5 and V is TRBV2; TRBD1 is a possible D gene (5 bases). Germline V gives CDR1 SNHLY, CDR2 FYNNEI. This CDR3 region has 14 residues. The V and J ends lost 2 bases and 7 bases respectively, with 12 bases between them. The CDR3: CASSEQGLGQPQHF. CDR3 nucleotides: TGTGCCAGCAGTGAACAGGGTCTGGGCCAGCCCCAGCATTTT.

About this clonotype: This may be a read error: a much more frequent sequence differs by one nucleotide. The chain is built from TRBV7-2 and TRBJ2-7; D gene unclear. Trimming took off 0 bases at V and 3 bases at J, with 9 bases between the two ends. Germline V CDR1 and CDR2: SGHTA, FQGNSA. There are 14 residues in the CDR3. The chain's CDR3 is CASSLALKGYEQYF. The CDR3, as DNA: TGTGCCAGCAGCTTAGCGCTAAAAGGCTACGAGCAGTACTTC.

The chain uses TRBV18 and TRBJ2-1, with TRBD2 as a possible D gene (6 bases). The J call is doubtful: the DNA matches TRBJ2-7 better. CDR1 is KGHSH and CDR2 is LQKENI in the germline V gene. The CDR3 covers 14 residues. The CDR3 nucleotides are TGTGCCAGCTCTACGGGAGACTCCACCTACGAGCAGTACTTC. Amino acid sequence: CASSTGDSTYEQYF.

The chain uses TRBV15 and TRBJ2-5; D uncertain. Trimming cost V 0 bases and J 2 bases, with 4 bases left between them. Germline V gives CDR1 LNHNV, CDR2 YYDKDF (reference sequence). The CDR3 totals 13 residues. In DNA, the CDR3 is TGTGCCACCAGCAGAGATAGTCAAGAGACCCAGTACTTC. Its protein product is CATSRDSQETQYF.

On this clonotype itself: Since a much larger clone is just one base distant, this may be a read error. V gene TRBV27 combines with J gene TRBJ2-1; D gene unclear. The CDR3 spans 17 residues. Germline values: CDR1 MNHEY, CDR2 SMNVEV (reference sequence). V lost 4 bases, J lost 0 bases, and 16 bases lay in between. CDR3 in DNA: TGTGCCAGCAGTTACTCTCCGAGCTCGGGCTCCTACAATGAGCAGTTCTTC. Its protein is CASSYSPSSGSYNEQFF.

This clonotype was counted a few times. This chain uses TRBV6-6 with TRBJ2-7; no clear D. The germline gives CDR1 MNHNY, CDR2 SVGAGI (reference sequence). V was cut by 5 bases and J by 2 bases, with 13 bases left in between. CDR3 length: 14 residues. CDR3 DNA: TGTGCCAGCAGTGATGTGCAGAGCCCCTACGAGCAGTACTTC. It is translated as CASSDVQSPYEQYF.

The chain is built from TRBV14 and TRBJ1-1; D may be TRBD1 (5 bases). V was pared by 5 bases and J by 0 bases, with 19 bases between. The CDR3 has 17 amino acids. Germline V gives CDR1 SGHDN, CDR2 FVKESK. CDR3 DNA: TGTGCCAGCAGCTCCGGGACGGGAAGTATAATGAACACTGAAGCTTTCTTT. This sequence encodes CASSSGTGSIMNTEAFF.

This clonotype was recorded many times. V is TRBV20-1 and J is TRBJ2-1, with TRBD2 matching over 9 bases. This CDR3 contains 14 residues. J gave up 9 bases and V 6 bases, and 12 bases lay outside the gene matches. Per germline, CDR1 DFQATT and CDR2 SNEGSKA (reference sequence). CDR3 loop: CSAPPGLAKIEQFF. The CDR3 region has the DNA TGCAGTGCCCCGCCGGGACTAGCTAAAATTGAGCAGTTCTTC.

The J gene is TRBJ2-3, the V gene TRBV28; D gene unclear. Trimming pared 5 bases from V and 7 bases from J, leaving 4 bases between. The length of the CDR3 is 10 residues. The germline CDR1 and CDR2 sequences are MDHEN and SYDVKM. The CDR3 region is CASSRHTQYF. The CDR3 region has the DNA TGTGCCAGCAGTCGCCATACGCAGTATTTT. The variable domain in full, with the rest retrieved from reference TRBV28 and TRBJ2-3, is DVKVTQSSRYLVKRTGEKVFLECVQDMDHENMFWYRQDPGLGLRLIYFSYDVKMKEKGDIPEGYSVSREKKERFSLILESASTNQTSMYLCASSRHTQYFGPGTRLTVL.

The chain is built from TRBV20-1 and TRBJ1-1, with D tentatively TRBD1 (5 bases). Germline V gene sequence: CDR1 DFQATT, CDR2 SNEGSKA (reference sequence). With 0 bases removed from V and 4 bases from J, the gap between germline ends came to 15 bases. The CDR3 spans 15 residues. The CDR3 DNA reads TGCAGTGCTAGAGATGCAGGGAGGCCGGGCACTGAAGCTTTCTTT. This translates into CSARDAGRPGTEAFF.

The CDR3 nucleotides are TGTGCCAGTCAGCGGGTCAATGAGCAGTTCTTC. It encodes CASQRVNEQFF. The chain has TRBV6-1 and TRBJ2-1, with a weak D call TRBD2 (6 bases). CDR3 size: 11 residues. The V end was cut by 9 bases, the J end by 6 bases, with 9 bases between. Germline lookup yields CDR1 MNHNS and CDR2 SASEGT.

The V gene is TRBV7-2, the J gene TRBJ2-1, with 9 bases matching TRBD2. Trimming at V came to 1 base and at J to 6 bases, leaving 4 bases not matched to a gene. The length of the CDR3 is 15 residues. CDR1 SGHTA and CDR2 FQGNSA come from the germline V gene. The CDR3 DNA sequence: TGTGCCAGCAGCTTAGGACTAGCGGCTTCCAATGAGCAGTTCTTC. Amino acids: CASSLGLAASNEQFF. The full variable domain, its missing parts supplied by reference TRBV7-2 and TRBJ2-1, is GAGVSQSPSNKVTEKGKDVELRCDPISGHTALYWYRQSLGQGLEFLIYFQGNSAPDKSGLPSDRFSAERTGGSVSTLTIQRTQQEDSAVYLCASSLGLAASNEQFFGPGTRLTVL.

The table lists this clonotype with many counts. V is TRBV6-1 and J is TRBJ1-1; weak D call: TRBD1 (6 bases). V was cut by 5 bases and J by 4 bases, with 11 bases left in between. The CDR3 length is 13 residues. Germline CDR1 reads MNHNS; CDR2 reads SASEGT. CDR3 residues: CASSFGGGTEAFF. The DNA of the CDR3 is TGTGCCAGCAGTTTTGGAGGGGGCACTGAAGCTTTCTTT.

The chain combines TRBV6-2 or TRBV6-3 with TRBJ2-2; D call uncertain. The V end was cut by 0 bases, the J end by 5 bases, with 7 bases between. Per the germline V gene, CDR1 is MNHEY and CDR2 is SVGEGT. This CDR3 spans 14 amino acids. The DNA of the CDR3 is TGTGCCAGCAGTTACTCCGCCTTGACCGGGGAGCTGTTTTTT. Its protein is CASSYSALTGELFF.

This clonotype was seen once. The chain joins TRBV12-3 or TRBV12-4 to TRBJ2-4; the match to TRBD2 covers 8 bases. The CDR3 is 16 residues long. V was clipped by 5 bases and J by 3 bases; unmatched bases: 9. CDR3 amino acids: CASSPAGAGGKNIQYF. The DNA of the CDR3 is TGTGCCAGCAGTCCAGCGGGGGCGGGGGGCAAAAACATTCAGTACTTC.

As regards this clonotype: Since no conserved phenylalanine or tryptophan closes the CDR3, a read error is the likely cause. The CDR3, as DNA: TGTGCCAGCAGTTACGATCGGGACAGCTATGGCTACACCTCC. It translates to CASSYDRDSYGYTS. The V call is TRBV27, the J call TRBJ1-2, with TRBD1 identical over 7 bases. CDR3 length: 14 residues. Germline loops: CDR1 MNHEY, CDR2 SMNVEV (reference sequence). V was pared by 4 bases and J by 4 bases, with 6 bases of the junction left unmatched.